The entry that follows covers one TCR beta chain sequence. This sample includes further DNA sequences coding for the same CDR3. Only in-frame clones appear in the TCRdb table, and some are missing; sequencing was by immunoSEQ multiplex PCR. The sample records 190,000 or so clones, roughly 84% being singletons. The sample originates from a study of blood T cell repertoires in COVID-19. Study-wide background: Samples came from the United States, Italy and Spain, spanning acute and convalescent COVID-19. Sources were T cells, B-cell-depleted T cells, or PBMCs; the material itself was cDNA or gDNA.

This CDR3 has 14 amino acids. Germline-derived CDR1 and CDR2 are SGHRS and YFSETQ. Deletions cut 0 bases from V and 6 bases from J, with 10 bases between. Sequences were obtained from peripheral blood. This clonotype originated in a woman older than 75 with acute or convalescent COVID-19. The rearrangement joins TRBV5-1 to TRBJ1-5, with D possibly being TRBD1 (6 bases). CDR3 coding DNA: TGCGCCAGCAGCTTGGGGCAGGGGAGTCAGCCCCAGCATTTT. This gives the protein CASSLGQGSQPQHF.